This record looks at one T cell receptor (beta chain) sequence and its context. Its antigen is not known. One entry per CDR3 protein, called by TCRdb with MiXCR from the 5' RACE reads. The table has 300,000 to 350,000 distinct CDR3 sequences, roughly 15% seen once; the top ten hold about a fifth. The data derive from a study of T-cell memory formation after mild COVID-19. Overall study findings and caveats: The study detected some responding clones in pre-infection memory, suggesting cross-reactive memory joined. Shrinking CD4+ clones were chiefly CM and EM; CD8+ ones were chiefly EMRA.

The J segment lost 5 bases and the V segment lost 5 bases, leaving 8 bases of the junction unmatched. CDR1 is LGHDT and CDR2 is YNNKEL in the germline V gene (reference sequence). The CDR3 has 15 residues. Sequenced input: PBMCs or a T cell subset sorted from them (not recorded which). The gene calls are TRBV3-1 and TRBJ2-1, with TRBD2 matching 8 bases. The sequence was collected from a man aged 18 to 30 who had mild COVID-19 (a few samples of this study predate the infection). Cell type and time point are not known. The CDR3 region has the DNA TGTGCCAGCAGCGGCGGACTAGCCAATAACAATGAGCAGTTCTTC. It specifies CASSGGLANNNEQFF.